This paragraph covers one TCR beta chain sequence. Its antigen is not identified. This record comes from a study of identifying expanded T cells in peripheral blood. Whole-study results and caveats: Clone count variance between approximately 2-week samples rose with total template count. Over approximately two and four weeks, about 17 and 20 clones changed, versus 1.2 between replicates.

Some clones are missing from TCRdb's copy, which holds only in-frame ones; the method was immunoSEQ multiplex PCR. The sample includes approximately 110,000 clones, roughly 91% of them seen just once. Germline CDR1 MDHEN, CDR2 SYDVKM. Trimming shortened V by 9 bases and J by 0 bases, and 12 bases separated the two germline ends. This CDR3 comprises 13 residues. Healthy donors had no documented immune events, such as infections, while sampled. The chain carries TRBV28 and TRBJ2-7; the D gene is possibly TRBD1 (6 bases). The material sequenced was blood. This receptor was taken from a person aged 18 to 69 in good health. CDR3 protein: CASTNRVSYEQYF. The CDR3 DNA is TGTGCCAGTACGAACAGGGTCTCCTACGAGCAGTACTTC.